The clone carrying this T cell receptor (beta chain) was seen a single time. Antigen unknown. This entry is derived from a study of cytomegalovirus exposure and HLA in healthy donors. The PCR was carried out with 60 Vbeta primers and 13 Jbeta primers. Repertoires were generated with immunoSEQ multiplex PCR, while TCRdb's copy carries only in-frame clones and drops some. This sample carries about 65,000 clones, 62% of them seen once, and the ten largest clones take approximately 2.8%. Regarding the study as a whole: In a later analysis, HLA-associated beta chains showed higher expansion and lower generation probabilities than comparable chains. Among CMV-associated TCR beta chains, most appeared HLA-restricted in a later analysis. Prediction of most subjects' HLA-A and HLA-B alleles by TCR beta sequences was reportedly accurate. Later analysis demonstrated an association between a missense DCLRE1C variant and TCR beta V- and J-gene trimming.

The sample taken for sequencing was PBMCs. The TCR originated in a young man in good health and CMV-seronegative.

In nucleotides, the CDR3 is TGTGCCAGCAGTTTATTTGGGTCAGGGCAGCCCCAGCATTTT. Translating gives CASSLFGSGQPQHF. The chain employs TRBV27 and TRBJ1-5; perhaps TRBD1 as D (5 bases). Trimming pared 1 base from V and 7 bases from J, leaving 11 bases between. Germline values: CDR1 MNHEY, CDR2 SMNVEV (reference sequence). The CDR3 is 14 amino acids.